This T cell receptor beta chain was identified during a study of a mutant IDH1 vaccine in newly diagnosed glioma. The overall study: Patients' prior therapy spanned radiotherapy, temozolomide, or both; most underwent both. At week 47 came visit V13, while visit V12 had come at week 35. Points from the study as a whole: Vaccine-induced immune responses were detected in approximately 93% of patients. Shifts in the top peripheral T cell clonotypes seemed unrelated to pseudoprogression.

Germline lookup yields CDR1 KGHSH and CDR2 LQKENI. Trimming left V 2 bases short and J 8 bases short, with 9 bases between. This CDR3 contains 12 residues. As for this clone: Its antigen remains unknown.

Method: immunoSEQ multiplex PCR; TCRdb's copy keeps in-frame clones and lacks some. Here the sample spans more than 30,000 clones, about 92% being singletons. The time point: week 47, end of study. The investigators gave 300 ug of mutant IDH1 20-mer peptide in each vaccine dose, together with topical imiquimod. Sequencing used PBMCs, obtained from a glioma patient whose treatment included an IDH1 peptide vaccine. The gene calls are TRBV18 and TRBJ1-1, with D perhaps matching TRBD1 (5 bases). The source is a man aged 40-55 years with glioma. DNA for the CDR3: TGTGCCAGCTCACCAAGGGAGGGGGAAGCTTTCTTT. Translated, it gives CASSPREGEAFF.